This TCR beta chain was captured in a study of T cell responses to AZD1222 COVID-19 vaccine. The CDR3 has 12 residues. V lost 4 bases, J lost 1 base, and 7 bases lay in between. Per the germline V gene, CDR1 is SQVTM and CDR2 is ANQGSEA. The protocol was immunoSEQ multiplex PCR, while the TCRdb copy is restricted to in-frame clones and leaves out a portion. The repertoire includes about 97,000 clones, over 75% of them detected once, and 2.5% to 3.5% sits in the top ten. Material: peripheral blood, obtained on day 0 of AZD1222 vaccination. The receptor was isolated from an adult in good health. This sequence joins TRBV29-1 and TRBJ1-1; D not certain. The CDR3 here is CSVAGWNTEAFF. The CDR3 nucleotides are TGCAGCGTTGCGGGGTGGAACACTGAAGCTTTCTTT.